These 18 T cell receptor beta chains were sequenced from one sample in a study of graft-versus-host responses after intestinal transplantation. For these receptors, no antigen is known. Assay: immunoSEQ multiplex PCR; the TCRdb copy retains only in-frame clones and omits some. The repertoire includes about 96,000 clones, about 93% of them detected once, and approximately 0.18% sits in the top ten. The sequencing used unstimulated CD4+ T cells sorted from spleen or lymph node cells, collected before intestinal transplant. The receptors here all came from a human donor who received an intestinal transplant.

This rearrangement joins TRBV11-2 to TRBJ1-4; 10 nucleotides agree with TRBD1. Germline trimming cut 6 bases from V and 7 bases from J; bases unmatched to any gene: 14. Germline V CDR1 and CDR2: SGHAT, FQNNGV. The CDR3 contains 17 residues. CDR3 loop: CASRSTGQGRRGEKLFF. CDR3 DNA sequence: TGTGCCAGCAGATCCACGGGACAGGGGCGCAGGGGTGAAAAACTGTTTTTT.

The chain is built from TRBV5-1 and TRBJ1-1; 7 bases map to TRBD1. This CDR3 spans 17 amino acids. CDR1 and CDR2 from the germline V gene are SGHRS and YFSETQ. J was trimmed by 10 bases and V by 3 bases; bases with no gene match: 21. The CDR3 loop is CASSSGLGQPGSVGAFF. DNA of the CDR3: TGCGCCAGCAGCTCTGGGTTGGGACAGCCGGGCTCGGTAGGAGCTTTCTTT.

This clone appeared a few times. This chain joins TRBV2 and TRBJ1-3, with unresolved D. In germline, CDR1 is SNHLY, CDR2 FYNNEI. The CDR3 consists of 12 residues. V gave up 6 bases and J gave up 4 bases, with 7 bases separating them. In DNA, the CDR3 is TGTGCCAGCAGCTTGACAGGAAACACCATATATTTT. Translating it yields CASSLTGNTIYF.

This clone was recorded once. This chain uses TRBV28 with TRBJ1-1, with 7 bases that match TRBD1. The V and J ends lost 3 bases and 1 base, in that order; junction bases with no gene match: 11. Germline V gene data show CDR1 as MDHEN and CDR2 as SYDVKM. The length of the CDR3 is 17 residues. CDR3 sequence (DNA): TGTGCCAGCAGTTTGTCGACAGGGTCCGCGGGGAACACTGAAGCTTTCTTT. Its translation is CASSLSTGSAGNTEAFF.

CDR3 region: CASFQGSGTAGELFF. Written as DNA, the CDR3 is TGCGCCAGCTTTCAGGGGTCCGGCACGGCCGGGGAGCTGTTTTTT. This chain connects TRBV5-1 to TRBJ2-2; D may be TRBD1 (6 bases). Germline values: CDR1 SGHRS, CDR2 YFSETQ. This CDR3 spans 15 amino acids. V was trimmed by 7 bases and J by 6 bases, leaving 19 bases between them.

This chain links TRBV5-1 with TRBJ2-5; D may be TRBD1 (6 bases). In germline, CDR1 is SGHRS, CDR2 YFSETQ. CDR3 length: 14 amino acids. V was clipped by 3 bases and J by 3 bases, with 12 bases between them. The CDR3: CASSSSGEEETQYF. Here the CDR3 DNA reads TGCGCCAGCAGCTCATCAGGGGAAGAAGAGACCCAGTACTTC.

This clone was seen a few times. The chain has TRBV7-2 and TRBJ2-7, with 7 bases lining up with TRBD1. Germline loops: CDR1 SGHTA, CDR2 FQGNSA. The CDR3 consists of 14 residues. After removal of 5 bases from V and 0 bases from J, the junction contained 4 bases not matched to a gene. DNA for the CDR3: TGTGCCAGCAGCCTGCGACAGGGCTCCTACGAGCAGTACTTC. It is translated as CASSLRQGSYEQYF.

This chain joins TRBV7-2 and TRBJ2-1; tentatively, D is TRBD2 (5 bases). Trimming shortened V by 5 bases and J by 4 bases, and 18 bases separated the two germline ends. The germline V gene has CDR1 SGHTA and CDR2 FQGNSA. The CDR3 sequence is 16 residues long. DNA for the CDR3: TGTGCCAGCAGCCTGCCCCGAGCGGCATCTTACAATGAGCAGTTCTTC. It yields the protein CASSLPRAASYNEQFF.

The CDR3 reads CASSLTSGRWSYEQYF. The CDR3 nucleotides read TGTGCCAGCAGTTTGACTAGTGGTAGGTGGTCCTACGAGCAGTACTTC. The V and J genes are TRBV27 and TRBJ2-7, with a tentative D call TRBD2 (6 bases). Trimming cost V 3 bases and J 1 base, with 16 bases left between them. Germline V lookup: CDR1 MNHEY, CDR2 SMNVEV (reference sequence). This CDR3 spans 16 amino acids.

The V gene is TRBV11-3, the J gene TRBJ2-2; 10 positions agree with TRBD1. The J segment lost 6 bases and the V segment lost 5 bases, leaving 6 bases of the junction unmatched. The CDR3 runs 15 residues. Looked up from germline, CDR1 is SGHNT and CDR2 is YENEEA. The CDR3 protein is CASSAGTGEAGELFF. DNA of the CDR3: TGTGCCAGCAGCGCCGGGACAGGGGAGGCCGGGGAGCTGTTTTTT.

This clone appeared a few times. The V and J genes are TRBV5-1 and TRBJ2-3; D perhaps matches TRBD2 (7 bases). Germline CDR1 SGHRS, CDR2 YFSETQ. CDR3 size: 16 residues. Between the trimmed V and J ends, which lost 4 bases and 2 bases, there was a span of 17 bases. The CDR3 protein is CASSAGALLATDTQYF. CDR3 DNA: TGCGCCAGCAGCGCGGGGGCATTGCTGGCCACAGATACGCAGTATTTT.

CDR3: CSVRLAWETQYF. The CDR3 DNA reads TGCAGCGTCAGACTAGCCTGGGAGACCCAGTACTTC. The chain carries TRBV29-1 and TRBJ2-5; 7 bases match TRBD2. The CDR3 extends over 12 amino acids. Looked up from germline, CDR1 is SQVTM and CDR2 is ANQGSEA. Trimming removed 6 bases from V and 5 bases from J; junction bases left unmatched: 6.

This clone was observed a handful of times. J is TRBJ1-4 and V is TRBV7-9, with D hard to call. Trimming removed 2 bases at V and 0 bases at J, with 13 bases between. This CDR3 is 17 amino acids long. Germline assignment: CDR1 SEHNR and CDR2 FQNEAQ (reference sequence). This CDR3 reads CASSLTRTVATNEKLFF. The CDR3 DNA sequence: TGTGCCAGCAGCTTAACAAGGACTGTAGCAACTAATGAAAAACTGTTTTTT.

This chain links TRBV7-2 with TRBJ1-2, with 8 bases lining up with TRBD1. Germline assignment: CDR1 SGHTA and CDR2 FQGNSA. Trimming at V came to 3 bases and at J to 8 bases, leaving 5 bases not matched to a gene. The CDR3 has 13 residues. The CDR3 nucleotides are TGTGCCAGCAGCTTCGGACAGGGTGGAGGCTACACCTTC. Translation: CASSFGQGGGYTF.

The chain carries TRBV5-8 and TRBJ2-4; D ambiguous. Germline lookup yields CDR1 SGHTS and CDR2 YDEGEE. The CDR3 runs 16 residues. Between the trimmed V and J ends, which lost 4 bases and 2 bases, there was a span of 16 bases. CDR3 DNA: TGTGCCAGCAGCGTGAGCGTTAACCCTCCCAAAAACATTCAGTACTTC. This encodes CASSVSVNPPKNIQYF.

There are a few counts of this clone. The chain has TRBV5-6 and TRBJ1-4; the match to TRBD1 covers 9 bases. Germline V gene sequence: CDR1 SGHDT, CDR2 YYEEEE. J lost 8 bases, V lost 4 bases, and 6 bases had no gene match. The CDR3 totals 14 residues. The chain's CDR3 is CASSIRDRVEKLFF. CDR3 nucleotides: TGTGCCAGCAGCATCCGGGACAGGGTCGAAAAACTGTTTTTT.

This chain connects TRBV19 to TRBJ1-6; 8 bases fit TRBD1. V shed 5 bases, J shed 10 bases, and the junction held 13 bases outside the gene matches. The germline V gene has CDR1 LNHDA and CDR2 SQIVND (reference sequence). This CDR3 region has 16 residues. CDR3 protein: CASSPDRGRFRSPLHF. The CDR3 DNA follows: TGTGCCAGTAGTCCCGACAGGGGACGCTTCAGGTCACCCCTCCACTTT.

The chain's CDR3 is CASSVGSGFTDTQYF. For the CDR3, the DNA is TGTGCCAGCAGCGTAGGGAGCGGTTTCACAGATACGCAGTATTTT. The genes are TRBV9 and TRBJ2-3; D may be TRBD2 (5 bases). V lost 0 bases to trimming and J lost 2 bases, with 10 bases between them. The CDR3 is 15 residues long. Germline CDR1 and CDR2: SGDLS and YYNGEE.